There are a few counts of the clone carrying this T cell receptor (beta chain). What it binds is not known. The sample is drawn from a study of CD8+CD57+ T cells in acquired aplastic anemia. Study outcomes and limitations: With respect to CD8+ Simpson's diversity, patients and controls did not differ significantly.

The template for TCR beta VDJ and CDR3 sequence profiling was genomic DNA. TCRdb analysed the reads with MiXCR anew, one entry per CDR3 protein. Altogether around 180,000 distinct CDR3 sequences are present, roughly 50% being singletons, with the ten largest covering around 13%. An expansion of CD8+CD57+ cells by flow cytometry had been shown in patients chosen for sequencing. Severe acquired aplastic anemia affected all patients. The clonotype originates from a human donor with aplastic anemia. The specimen sequenced was sorted CD4+, CD8+, or CD8+CD57+ T cells (not recorded which) from PBMCs.

CDR3 region: CASSYSATGTGANVLTF. The CDR3 coding sequence is TGTGCCAGCAGTTACTCGGCGACAGGGACTGGGGCCAACGTCCTGACTTTC. J is TRBJ2-6 and V is TRBV6-5; 7 bases line up with TRBD1. The CDR3 has 17 residues. The junction had 4 bases not matched to a gene; V was cut back by 0 bases and J by 2 bases. Per the germline V gene, CDR1 is MNHEY and CDR2 is SVGAGI.